This T cell receptor (beta chain) was sequenced for a study of beta chain features in type 1 diabetes. The isolated RNA, all of it, was reverse transcribed, so expressed TCRB transcripts were what got sequenced. Sequencing was performed with immunoSEQ multiplex PCR; in TCRdb, only in-frame clones are kept and a portion is missing. The sample comprises about 140,000 clones, 9.5% to 10% of which are singletons, and around 0.65% rests with the top ten. About 120 mL of blood, on average, came from one heparinised draw per donor. Sorting that relied on CD45RO/CCR7/CD25/CD127/CD95/CD27 yielded CD4+ naive, central memory, regulatory and stem cell-like memory cells. Germline CDR1 and CDR2: SGHDN and FVKESK. J was trimmed by 7 bases and V by 4 bases; bases with no gene match: 9. The CDR3 is 15 residues long. In this sample, this clone turned up many times. Its antigen is unidentified. Study observations and caveats: When cDNA is sequenced, cells with high TCR expression could be over-represented. VDJ junctions in type 1 diabetes patients carried more deletions and fewer insertions.

V usage is TRBV14 and J usage is TRBJ1-4; 7 positions agree with TRBD1. Material for sequencing was central memory CD4+ T cells from blood. This receptor was taken from a woman aged 40 to 55 in good health. The CDR3: CASSPPGTALEKLFF. The CDR3 nucleotides read TGTGCCAGCAGCCCTCCGGGGACAGCTCTTGAAAAACTGTTTTTT.